This TCR beta chain was identified during a study of shared clonotypes between healthy human individuals. In the study overall: Per-donor plates numbered three CD4 naive, three CD4 memory, two CD8 naive and one CD8 memory.

There were only Caucasian adults among the donors, and all lived in Nashville, Tennessee. CD4+ cells yielded CD45RA+ naive and CD45RA-negative memory subsets. Trimming cost V 8 bases and J 1 base, with 10 bases left between them. The CDR3 covers 13 residues. Germline loops: CDR1 LNHDA, CDR2 SQIVND (reference sequence). Notes on this clone: Its antigen remains unknown.

Clones were read by immunoSEQ multiplex PCR, and TCRdb kept only the in-frame ones, dropping some. Of over a million clones in the sample, about three quarters are singletons; the top ten hold roughly 1.4%. Findings and limits, study-wide: How much donors shared clonotypes was expected to be affected by sequencing depth.

This sequence originates from a man aged 18 to 29 in good health. Material for sequencing was memory CD4+ T cells sorted from blood. Subset defined: CD45RA-negative fraction. The chain has TRBV19 and TRBJ2-3; D is undetermined. The CDR3 sequence: CASRHLGTDTQYF. In nucleotides, the CDR3 is TGTGCCAGTCGTCACCTTGGCACAGATACGCAGTATTTT.